These 28 T cell receptor beta chains originate from one sample sequenced in a study of blood T cell repertoires in COVID-19 (dated by TCRdb to the early 2020s). The library was made by the immunoSEQ multiplex PCR assay. TCRdb limited this immuneACCESS table to in-frame rearrangements with V and J called. A share of clones is missing; checked studies link under half to unresolved V genes, and the rest is unexplained. The sample table shows about 180,000 clones, and roughly 85% are seen once. About 10% of the sample is in the top ten clones. Sequencing was done on a sample of peripheral blood. The source is a woman aged 80 or over with active or convalescent COVID-19.

This clone was detected many times. The chain combines TRBV6-5 with TRBJ2-2; D may be TRBD2 (6 bases). The V and J ends lost 3 bases and 2 bases respectively, with 13 bases between them. Germline V gene lookup returns CDR1 MNHEY and CDR2 SVGAGI. This CDR3 comprises 16 residues. The CDR3 DNA follows: TGTGCCAGCAGTTATGGGGCGGGACCAAACACCGGGGAGCTGTTTTTT. It translates to CASSYGAGPNTGELFF.

The chain carries TRBV15 and TRBJ1-2, with 9 bases aligning to TRBD1. CDR1 and CDR2 (germline): LNHNV, YYDKDF (reference sequence). With 2 bases clipped from V and 6 bases from J, the junction kept 22 bases outside the gene matches. This CDR3 comprises 20 residues. In nucleotides, the CDR3 is TGTGCCACCAGCAGACCTCCAACCGGGACAGGGATGGGCCGGGAGCATGGCTACACCTTC. Protein sequence: CATSRPPTGTGMGREHGYTF.

V is TRBV7-9 and J is TRBJ1-2; 9 bases align to TRBD1. This CDR3 spans 14 amino acids. Germline V gives CDR1 SEHNR, CDR2 FQNEAQ (reference sequence). Germline trimming cut 5 bases from V and 6 bases from J; bases unmatched to any gene: 7. The CDR3 region has the DNA TGTGCCAGCAGCAAGGACAGGGGAGGCAATGGCTACACCTTC. Translated, it gives CASSKDRGGNGYTF.

This rearrangement joins TRBV12-5 to TRBJ2-3, with D perhaps TRBD2 (5 bases). V was pared by 0 bases and J by 4 bases, with 17 bases between. Germline loops: CDR1 LGHNT, CDR2 FRNRAP. CDR3 length: 17 amino acids. The CDR3 sequence is CASGLVRGGQTPDTQYF. CDR3 nucleotides: TGTGCTAGTGGTTTGGTACGCGGCGGGCAAACCCCAGATACGCAGTATTTT.

V gene TRBV19 combines with J gene TRBJ1-4, with D maybe TRBD1 (5 bases). Trimming stripped 3 bases from V and 5 bases from J, with 16 bases between. The CDR3 is made up of 16 amino acids. Germline loops: CDR1 LNHDA, CDR2 SQIVND (reference sequence). The CDR3 DNA follows: TGTGCCAGTAGTATTCAGGGTTCGGAGGGGAATGAAAAACTGTTTTTT. This codes for CASSIQGSEGNEKLFF.

The rearrangement uses TRBV3-1 (or the pseudogene TRBV3-2) and TRBJ1-2; possible D gene TRBD1, 5 bases. Germline CDR1 LGHDT, CDR2 YNNKEL (reference sequence). V lost 5 bases to trimming and J lost 6 bases, with 10 bases between them. CDR3 size: 12 residues. CDR3 sequence: CASSNSRDGYTF. The DNA for the CDR3 is TGTGCCAGCAGCAATAGCAGGGATGGCTACACCTTC.

The chain uses TRBV7-3 and TRBJ2-1; TRBD2 is a possible D gene (6 bases). This CDR3 is 16 amino acids long. V lost 5 bases and J lost 7, with 21 bases in between. In germline, CDR1 is SGHTA, CDR2 FQGTGA. The CDR3 DNA follows: TGTGCCAGCAGCCGCCCCGGGACTCCGAAGGGGAATGAGCAGTTCTTC. Translating gives CASSRPGTPKGNEQFF.

CDR3 sequence: CASRPALGGAYGYTF. The CDR3 nucleotides read TGTGCCAGCAGACCCGCTCTGGGAGGAGCCTATGGCTACACCTTC. The V gene is TRBV28, the J gene TRBJ1-2; D is unresolved. There are 15 residues in the CDR3. V lost 6 bases to trimming and J lost 4 bases, with 18 bases between them. From germline, CDR1 is MDHEN and CDR2 SYDVKM.

V gene TRBV5-4 combines with J gene TRBJ1-2; D gene uncertain. V gave up 4 bases and J gave up 0 bases, with 10 bases separating them. The germline CDR1 and CDR2 sequences are SGHNT and YYREEE (reference sequence). CDR3 length: 14 residues. CDR3 in DNA: TGTGCCAGCAGCGAGGGAGGTCCTAACTATGGCTACACCTTC. This encodes CASSEGGPNYGYTF.

The genes are TRBV29-1 and TRBJ1-5; 7 nucleotides line up with TRBD1. The V gene end was trimmed by 0 bases and the J gene end by 5 bases; junction bases not matched to a gene: 16. Germline assignment: CDR1 SQVTM and CDR2 ANQGSEA. The CDR3 runs 18 residues. The CDR3 here is CSVEDGRDSRNPDQPQHF. The CDR3 coding sequence is TGCAGCGTTGAAGATGGACGGGACAGTCGAAATCCCGATCAGCCCCAGCATTTT.

The rearrangement uses TRBV19 and TRBJ2-2; 9 nucleotides match TRBD2. CDR1 is LNHDA, CDR2 SQIVND, per germline (reference sequence). The V and J ends lost 4 bases and 0 bases, in that order; junction bases with no gene match: 9. The CDR3 contains 18 residues. In DNA, the CDR3 is TGTGCCAGTAGTACGTACCTAGCTAGCGGGGCGAACACCGGGGAGCTGTTTTTT. Protein: CASSTYLASGANTGELFF.

This chain joins TRBV5-1 and TRBJ2-1, with 15 bases identical to TRBD2. The length of the CDR3 is 15 residues. Trimming removed 3 bases from V and 8 bases from J; junction bases left unmatched: 3. The V gene's germline CDR1 is SGHRS and CDR2 YFSETQ. This CDR3 is CASSSGLAGGDEQFF. CDR3 DNA sequence: TGCGCCAGCAGCTCCGGACTAGCGGGAGGGGATGAGCAGTTCTTC.

This clone was observed a handful of times. This CDR3 fails to terminate in the conserved phenylalanine or tryptophan, so it likely reflects a read error. The limits of the CDR3 on the DNA are not certain, so only TCRdb's listed CDR3 is given. The CDR3: CASSLDHPN. The chain employs TRBV11-2 and TRBJ2-7; the D call in the table, TRBD1, was not verified against the DNA. The CDR3 length equals 9 residues, ends included. CDR1 is SGHAT and CDR2 is FQNNGV in the germline V gene.

The chain is built from TRBV5-1 and TRBJ2-2; TRBD1 is a possible D gene (6 bases). Germline V lookup: CDR1 SGHRS, CDR2 YFSETQ. The CDR3 loop spans 13 amino acids. Trimming removed 4 bases at V and 7 bases at J, with 11 bases between. CDR3 in amino acids: CASSTIGGGELFF. The CDR3 DNA sequence: TGCGCCAGCAGCACGATAGGGGGCGGGGAGCTGTTTTTT.

This clone was found a few times. The same CDR3 can be traced to other DNA sequences in this sample. The J gene is TRBJ1-1, the V gene TRBV5-1; TRBD1 matches at 9 bases. V was clipped by 4 bases and J by 2 bases; unmatched bases: 3. This CDR3 has 14 amino acids. Germline loops: CDR1 SGHRS, CDR2 YFSETQ. CDR3 residues: CASSRQGGNTEAFF. In nucleotides, the CDR3 is TGCGCCAGCAGCAGACAGGGGGGAAACACTGAAGCTTTCTTT.

The rearrangement joins TRBV10-2 to TRBJ2-5, with 7 bases aligning to TRBD2. CDR1 WSHSY and CDR2 SAAADI come from the germline V gene. There are 16 residues in the CDR3. Trimming took 6 bases from V and 4 from J; bases not matched to a gene: 14. In DNA, the CDR3 is TGCGCCAGCAGAGGGCTGCAGGCGGGAGTGAGAGAGACCCAGTACTTC. Its translation is CASRGLQAGVRETQYF.

This chain links TRBV28 with TRBJ2-7; D possibly corresponds to TRBD1 (7 bases). Germline V gene lookup returns CDR1 MDHEN and CDR2 SYDVKM. V lost 8 bases and J lost 0, with 11 bases in between. The CDR3 runs to 13 residues. CDR3 sequence (DNA): TGTGCCAGCCTCAGGGGGGACTCCTACGAGCAGTACTTC. Its protein is CASLRGDSYEQYF.

The rearrangement links TRBV28 to TRBJ2-7; D is perhaps TRBD1 (6 bases). Germline V gene data show CDR1 as MDHEN and CDR2 as SYDVKM. The length of the CDR3 is 16 residues. Trimming cost V 7 bases and J 2 bases, with 21 bases left between them. The CDR3 loop reads CASTDAAGEKTYEQYF. CDR3 DNA sequence: TGTGCCAGCACGGACGCCGCAGGGGAGAAGACCTACGAGCAGTACTTC.

The chain carries TRBV5-1 and TRBJ2-1; 10 bases map to TRBD1. Germline V gene sequence: CDR1 SGHRS, CDR2 YFSETQ. CDR3 length: 14 amino acids. The trim removed 0 bases at V and 8 bases at J, leaving 2 bases unmatched. CDR3 region: CASSLEGQGYEQFF. The CDR3 bases are TGCGCCAGCAGCTTGGAGGGACAGGGGTATGAGCAGTTCTTC.

The chain is built from TRBV5-1 and TRBJ2-3; TRBD2 might be the D (6 bases). The CDR3 totals 14 residues. The germline CDR1 and CDR2 sequences are SGHRS and YFSETQ. Trimming shortened V by 2 bases and J by 5 bases, and 12 bases separated the two germline ends. CDR3 nucleotides: TGCGCCAGCAGCTTAGGAGGGCCTCAAGATACGCAGTATTTT. Amino acids: CASSLGGPQDTQYF.

V gene TRBV11-2 combines with J gene TRBJ2-7, with unresolved D. Trimming pared 0 bases from V and 6 bases from J, leaving 12 bases between. Germline-derived CDR1 and CDR2 are SGHAT and FQNNGV. This CDR3 has 14 amino acids. The CDR3 bases are TGTGCCAGCAGCTTAGAGTCGCTGAGTCTCGAGCAGTACTTC. As protein: CASSLESLSLEQYF.

The rearrangement links TRBV2 to TRBJ1-1; 8 bases align to TRBD1. The germline V gene has CDR1 SNHLY and CDR2 FYNNEI. The CDR3 totals 12 residues. Trimming removed 8 bases from V and 4 bases from J; junction bases left unmatched: 3. The CDR3 nucleotides read TGTGCCAGCGGAGGACAGGGCACTGAAGCTTTCTTT. It encodes CASGGQGTEAFF.

The chain combines TRBV24-1 with TRBJ2-3; D possibly corresponds to TRBD1 (6 bases). This CDR3 comprises 13 residues. Trimming removed 2 bases from V and 4 bases from J, with 6 bases in between. Germline values: CDR1 KGHDR, CDR2 SFDVKD. In nucleotides, the CDR3 is TGTGCCACCAGTGATTCAGGGGCAGATACGCAGTATTTT. This sequence encodes CATSDSGADTQYF.

The chain couples TRBV27 to TRBJ2-7, with TRBD1 identical over 10 bases. V shed 7 bases, J shed 4 bases, and the junction held 10 bases outside the gene matches. This CDR3 spans 15 amino acids. Germline CDR1 reads MNHEY; CDR2 reads SMNVEV (reference sequence). The CDR3 region has the DNA TGTGCCAGCAATCCCACCCGGACAGGGGGTTACGAGCAGTACTTC. Translated, it gives CASNPTRTGGYEQYF.

The V call is TRBV3-1 (or the pseudogene TRBV3-2), the J call TRBJ1-1, with 10 bases matching TRBD1. Germline V CDR1 and CDR2: LGHDT, YNNKEL (reference sequence). The junction had 8 bases not matched to a gene; V was cut back by 8 bases and J by 11 bases. The CDR3 runs to 12 residues. DNA of the CDR3: TGTGCCAGCGGTAGACAGGGGGCGCAGGCTTTCTTT. Amino acid sequence: CASGRQGAQAFF.

This clone was detected a few times. V is TRBV30 and J is TRBJ1-2, with no clear D. The germline V and J ends were trimmed by 4 bases and 1 base, with 7 bases remaining between them. The germline V gene encodes CDR1 GTSNPN and CDR2 SVGIG (reference sequence). The CDR3 extends over 12 amino acids. CDR3 region: CAWILNNYGYTF. CDR3 nucleotide sequence: TGTGCCTGGATCCTTAATAACTATGGCTACACCTTC. Drawing the rest from reference TRBV30 and TRBJ1-2, the complete variable domain is SQTIHQWPATLVQPVGSPLSLECTVEGTSNPNLYWYRQAAGRGLQLLFYSVGIGQISSEVPQNLSASRPQDRQFILSSKKLLLSDSGFYLCAWILNNYGYTFGSGTRLTVV.

This clone was seen once. This sequence joins TRBV19 and TRBJ2-5; 10 bases are a match to TRBD1. Germline lookup yields CDR1 LNHDA and CDR2 SQIVND (reference sequence). Trimming cost V 5 bases and J 5 bases; bases outside gene matches: 2. The CDR3 totals 13 residues. In DNA, the CDR3 is TGTGCCAGTAGTCGACAGGGGGCCGAGACCCAGTACTTC. Its translation: CASSRQGAETQYF.

The chain joins TRBV5-5 to TRBJ2-4, with D perhaps matching TRBD2 (6 bases). This CDR3 has 16 amino acids. V lost 3 bases and J 1 base, leaving 14 bases between the germline ends. Germline values: CDR1 SGHKS, CDR2 YYEKEE (reference sequence). CDR3 nucleotide sequence: TGTGCCAGCAGCTCTATGTGGGAGGTTGCCAAAAACATTCAGTACTTC. Translation: CASSSMWEVAKNIQYF.